The T cell receptor (beta chain) under discussion was sequenced for a study of molecular identifiers for immune sequencing clone quantification (dated by TCRdb to the late 2010s). Describing the broader study: In a replicate experiment, RNA from roughly 21,000 or 96,000 naive CD8 T cells was split into five aliquots, four of which were sequenced. This methods study used CD8 T cells to benchmark TCR RNA copy counting and molecular-identifier clustering-based TCR repertoire sequencing (MIDCIRS).

Naive CD8 T cell libraries were made from roughly 20,000 to 1,000,000 sorted cells using 10%, 30% or 50% of purified RNA. On a BD FACSAria II, naive CD8 T cells were FACS-sorted as CD8+CD4-CCR7+CD45RA+ and collected into RLT Plus buffer. Nine to eleven TCR copies' worth of Jurkat RNA were spiked into 20,000-1,000,000 naive CD8 T cell samples to test detection sensitivity. Enrichment of CD8 T cells was done with RosetteSep CD8+ T Cell Enrichment Cocktail plus Ficoll-Paque, and ACK red cell lysis came afterward. Trimming takes 0 bases off V and 2 bases off J; junction bases not matched to a gene: 5. The CDR3 measures 17 amino acids from cysteine to phenylalanine. Of all the DNA, just the CDR3 is kept, 51 bases in frame from base 1. According to the germline V gene, CDR1 reads LGHNA and CDR2 reads YNFKEQ. Libraries came from PCR. Sequencing took place on a NextSeq 500. Bulk TCR libraries were generated as previously described, with the TCR primers listed in Table S5 used. Purification of total RNA was performed with the Qiagen AllPrep DNA/RNA kit. Before analysis, reads from multiple sequencing runs of one library were combined. Processing in the source paper ran as follows. Only reads with exact TCR constant sequence were kept, trimmed to 150 nt, and grouped by their 12-nt molecular barcodes. Within each barcode group, reads were sub-clustered at a 15% Levenshtein threshold, and quality-weighted consensus sequences were built per RNA molecule. Non-functional sequences were excluded, and lower-count sequences lying one edit away from another sequence were also excluded. On the basis of fitting two negative binomial distributions, barcode sub-clusters with fewer than 20% of the maximum read count were discarded. TCRdb trimmed the raw reads at Q25, called clones with MiXCR and kept productive beta chains. All rows with the same CDR3 protein become a single entry with the most common DNA and genes. TCRdb's processing, not the authors' own work, is the source of the V and J calls. This sample has around 460,000 distinct CDR3 sequences in its table, and roughly 26% of those were observed once. Roughly 0.77% of the sample lies in the top ten.

Study-wide conclusions, independent of this receptor: The naive libraries included spiked-in Jurkat TCR RNA (fewer than eleven copies' worth), and this Jurkat TCR RNA is not part of the donor repertoire. When barcode sub-clustering was left out, chimeric consensus sequences inflated TCR diversity, with chimeras reaching as high as 47%. In CMV-specific effector cells, clones with more than 20 RNA copies contained over 98% of molecules, whereas in naive cells such clones contained under 1% of molecules. The sizes of highly expanded clones could end up underestimated when identical TCR molecules share a barcode. Even against a background of 750,000 to 1,000,000 naive CD8 T cells, spiked-in Jurkat TCR RNA amounting to a single cell's worth was reported to be detectable. Modeling estimated 3 to 3.5 recovered TCR RNA copies per cell, compared with about 10 by digital PCR, which implies around 30% capture efficiency.

This clonotype was counted a few times. Its antigen is not yet known. No much larger clone exists at a distance of one base, and base qualities are not known. Sequenced material: naive CD8+ T cells from blood, with Jurkat cell RNA spiked in. The cell subset or site label on this specimen signifies: FACS-sorted CD8+CD4-CCR7+CD45RA+ naive T cells. This sequence uses TRBV4-2 and TRBJ1-5, and 9 junctional nucleotides match TRBD1. The receptor's source is a human donor in good health. Some libraries in this study had Jurkat cell RNA spiked in. The bases read TGTGCCAGCAGCCAAGATCTCTGGGACAGGGGCAATCAGCCCCAGCATTTT. Protein translation: CASSQDLWDRGNQPQHF.